A single sample is the source of the 13 T cell receptor beta chains below, sequenced in a study of blood T cells in healthy people across ages. Combining a sample-barcoded 5' primer with a J-beta primer mix, a second PCR ran for 7 to 11 cycles. TCRdb recomputed calls from the 5' RACE reads with MiXCR, one row per CDR3 protein. The sample shows some 1.5 million distinct CDR3 sequences, over 25% of them seen only once. Specimen: blood. The receptor source for this set is a woman under 40 in good health.

This clonotype was counted at least ten times. V is TRBV7-9 and J is TRBJ2-1; unclear D gene. This CDR3 has 12 residues. V lost 6 bases to trimming and J lost 3 bases, with 6 bases between them. Per the germline V gene, CDR1 is SEHNR and CDR2 is FQNEAQ (reference sequence). The CDR3 bases are TGTGCCAGCAGTCGACACTACAATGAGCAGTTCTTC. It encodes CASSRHYNEQFF.

This clonotype was seen only a few times. V and J are TRBV7-6 and TRBJ2-3; D possibly corresponds to TRBD2 (7 bases). CDR3 length equals 15 residues. The germline V gene has CDR1 SGHVS and CDR2 FNYEAQ. Trimming stripped 5 bases from V and 5 bases from J, with 17 bases between. CDR3 in DNA: TGTGCCAGCAGCCTTATGGCGGGGGCGGGAGATACGCAGTATTTT. This translates into CASSLMAGAGDTQYF.

This chain connects TRBV11-2 to TRBJ2-5; a possible D gene is TRBD2 (5 bases). With 1 base removed from V and 5 bases from J, the gap between germline ends came to 17 bases. This CDR3 spans 16 amino acids. Germline V gene sequence: CDR1 SGHAT, CDR2 FQNNGV. CDR3 in amino acids: CASSLGNNFGGETQYF. The CDR3 DNA follows: TGTGCCAGCAGCTTAGGGAACAATTTCGGCGGGGAGACCCAGTACTTC.

This clonotype was counted only a few times. The chain is built from TRBV9 and TRBJ2-1, with a tentative D call TRBD1 (6 bases). The CDR3 is made up of 17 amino acids. Trimming stripped 4 bases from V and 0 bases from J, with 17 bases between. Germline V gives CDR1 SGDLS, CDR2 YYNGEE. CDR3 coding DNA: TGTGCCAGCAGCATATCCCAGGGGCGGCACTCCTACAATGAGCAGTTCTTC. Translated: CASSISQGRHSYNEQFF.

J is TRBJ2-1 and V is TRBV7-9; 10 bases are shared with TRBD2. Germline V lookup: CDR1 SEHNR, CDR2 FQNEAQ (reference sequence). The CDR3 sequence is 17 residues long. V shed 5 bases and J 8 bases; nucleotides not matched to a gene: 15. The CDR3 nucleotides are TGTGCCAGCAGCCCGCTGGCGGAGACTAGCGGGTACTATGAGCAGTTCTTC. It specifies CASSPLAETSGYYEQFF.

The V call is TRBV2, the J call TRBJ1-6; no clear D. The CDR3 loop spans 13 amino acids. Looked up from germline, CDR1 is SNHLY and CDR2 is FYNNEI. Trimming stripped 7 bases from V and 8 bases from J, with 12 bases between. As DNA, the CDR3 is TGTGCCAGCATGCAGGCCGGGGATTCACCCCTCCACTTT. Protein product: CASMQAGDSPLHF.

This clonotype appeared a few times. This sequence joins TRBV7-3 and TRBJ1-2; D ambiguous. Trimming removed 5 bases from V and 8 bases from J, with 15 bases in between. This CDR3 comprises 13 residues. The V gene's germline CDR1 is SGHTA and CDR2 FQGTGA. The CDR3 DNA is TGTGCCAGCAGCATTGGCCTAGACGGAGGCTACACCTTC. It translates to CASSIGLDGGYTF.

V and J are TRBV12-3 or TRBV12-4 and TRBJ2-1, with D perhaps matching TRBD1 (6 bases). The V end lost 8 bases, the J end lost 4 bases, and 15 bases lay between the germline ends. CDR3 length: 14 residues. CDR3 coding DNA: TGTGCCAGCCCCGACGGGACACGATACAATGAGCAGTTCTTC. Its translation: CASPDGTRYNEQFF.

This clonotype showed up just once. This chain links TRBV10-3 with TRBJ2-2, with D perhaps matching TRBD1 (6 bases). With 5 bases removed from V and 2 bases from J, the gap between germline ends came to 12 bases. CDR3 size: 15 residues. CDR1 is ENHRY and CDR2 is SYGVKD in the germline V gene. CDR3 nucleotide sequence: TGTGCCATCAGTTCCGGGACAACCAACACCGGGGAGCTGTTTTTT. Translated: CAISSGTTNTGELFF.

This clonotype was counted at least ten times. The chain combines TRBV11-2 with TRBJ2-1; no definite D call. CDR1 is SGHAT, CDR2 FQNNGV, per germline. The V and J ends lost 5 bases and 8 bases respectively, with 22 bases between them. The CDR3 runs to 16 residues. The CDR3 region is CASSPHGRPQVDEQFF. The CDR3 region has the DNA TGTGCCAGCAGCCCCCATGGGCGCCCTCAGGTAGATGAGCAGTTCTTC.

In regard to this clonotype: One base away lies a much larger clone, so this may be a sequencing read error. The V call is TRBV7-2, the J call TRBJ2-3; the D gene is possibly TRBD1 (6 bases). The CDR3 spans 14 residues. The germline gives CDR1 SGHTA, CDR2 FQGNSA. For the CDR3, the DNA is TGTGCCAGCAGCTTCGGGACACAGTCAGATACGCGGTATTTT. This translates into CASSFGTQSDTRYF. The entire variable domain, with the rest obtained from reference TRBV7-2 and TRBJ2-3, is as follows: GAGVSQSPSNKVTEKGKDVELRCDPISGHTALYWYRQSLGQGLEFLIYFQGNSAPDKSGLPSDRFSAERTGGSVSTLTIQRTQQEDSAVYLCASSFGTQSDTRYFGPGTRLTVL.

This clonotype was seen only a few times. The chain joins TRBV7-2 to TRBJ1-5; TRBD1 aligns across 7 bases. The CDR3 spans 14 residues. Trimming removed 3 bases from V and 7 bases from J; junction bases left unmatched: 6. Germline CDR1 and CDR2: SGHTA and FQGNSA. This CDR3 is CASSFPGGRQPQHF. DNA of the CDR3: TGTGCCAGCAGCTTCCCAGGGGGAAGACAGCCCCAGCATTTT.

J is TRBJ1-6 and V is TRBV12-3 or TRBV12-4; D is unresolved. The CDR3 length is 15 residues. V was shortened by 3 bases and J by 9 bases, with 15 bases between the two germline ends. The chain's CDR3 is CASSFVGLKSSPLHF. The CDR3, as DNA: TGTGCCAGCAGTTTTGTGGGATTGAAGAGTTCACCCCTCCACTTT.